One and the same sample provided the 28 T cell receptor beta chains below, sequenced in a study of cytomegalovirus exposure and HLA in healthy donors. The PCR used 60 Vbeta and 13 Jbeta primers. The protocol was immunoSEQ multiplex PCR, while the TCRdb copy is restricted to in-frame clones and leaves out a portion. This repertoire includes more than 60,000 clones. Source material: PBMCs. Receptor source: a boy aged 5-17 years in good health and CMV-seronegative.

The CDR3 here is CASSPNQGADYGYTF. The DNA for the CDR3 is TGTGCCAGCAGTCCGAACCAGGGGGCGGACTATGGCTACACCTTC. The chain has TRBV6-1 and TRBJ1-2, with TRBD1 matching 8 bases. J lost 3 bases, V lost 5 bases, and 8 bases had no gene match. This CDR3 is 15 amino acids long. The germline V gene encodes CDR1 MNHNS and CDR2 SASEGT.

The V gene is TRBV5-1, the J gene TRBJ1-2, with TRBD1 matching 7 bases. V lost 0 bases to trimming and J lost 6 bases; unmatched junction nucleotides: 5. Germline V gives CDR1 SGHRS, CDR2 YFSETQ. This CDR3 spans 14 amino acids. The CDR3 DNA reads TGCGCCAGCAGCTTGGAGGGGGCCCTTGATGGCTACACCTTC. It translates to CASSLEGALDGYTF.

The rearrangement joins TRBV7-8 to TRBJ2-1; D may be TRBD2 (6 bases). The length of the CDR3 is 14 residues. Deletions cut 5 bases from V and 7 bases from J, with 15 bases between. Germline values: CDR1 SGHVS, CDR2 FQNEAQ. CDR3 loop: CASSLRDSTNEQFF. CDR3 DNA: TGTGCCAGCAGCCTGCGGGACTCAACAAATGAGCAGTTCTTC.

This sequence joins TRBV13 and TRBJ2-7; the D gene is possibly TRBD1 (6 bases). The CDR3 extends over 14 amino acids. CDR1 and CDR2 (germline): PRHDT, FYEKMQ (reference sequence). V was shortened by 3 bases and J by 3 bases, with 12 bases between the two germline ends. CDR3 sequence (DNA): TGTGCCAGCAGCTTGGACAGTGGCAGCTACGAGCAGTACTTC. Residues: CASSLDSGSYEQYF.

The chain employs TRBV30 and TRBJ1-2; 9 positions agree with TRBD1. The CDR3 has 16 residues. With V trimmed by 2 bases and J by 5 bases, 12 bases remained unmatched. CDR1 and CDR2 from the germline V gene are GTSNPN and SVGIG (reference sequence). The CDR3 spells CAWSLAGTGPLYGYTF. CDR3 in DNA: TGTGCCTGGAGTTTAGCAGGGACAGGGCCACTATATGGCTACACCTTC.

This rearrangement joins TRBV10-3 to TRBJ2-5; D perhaps matches TRBD2 (5 bases). In germline, CDR1 is ENHRY, CDR2 SYGVKD. The CDR3 length is 12 residues. V lost 8 bases and J 7 bases, leaving 14 bases between the germline ends. CDR3 sequence (DNA): TGTGCCATCGGTCCGGGGTCGGCGACCCAGTACTTC. Translated, it gives CAIGPGSATQYF.

The J gene is TRBJ2-7, the V gene TRBV11-2; unclear D gene. Looked up from germline, CDR1 is SGHAT and CDR2 is FQNNGV. With 1 base removed from V and 3 bases from J, the gap between germline ends came to 7 bases. The CDR3 extends over 13 amino acids. The CDR3 DNA follows: TGTGCCAGCAGCTTAGGGAGCGTCTACGAGCAGTACTTC. Its protein is CASSLGSVYEQYF.

CDR3 coding DNA: TGTGCCAGCAGCTTAGGACAGGGAACGGGCGGCTACACCTTC. Translating gives CASSLGQGTGGYTF. This sequence joins TRBV7-9 and TRBJ1-2; 7 bases map to TRBD1. V was clipped by 1 base and J by 8 bases; unmatched bases: 7. The CDR3 extends over 14 amino acids. Per germline, CDR1 SEHNR and CDR2 FQNEAQ (reference sequence).

The chain carries TRBV5-1 and TRBJ2-7, with D perhaps matching TRBD1 (6 bases). There are 16 residues in the CDR3. CDR1 is SGHRS, CDR2 YFSETQ, per germline. Trimming left V 2 bases short and J 7 bases short, with 22 bases between. This CDR3 reads CASSLEHRVSGGEQYF. DNA of the CDR3: TGCGCCAGCAGCTTAGAACACAGGGTATCAGGAGGTGAGCAGTACTTC.

V gene TRBV6-5 combines with J gene TRBJ1-6, with TRBD1 matching over 10 bases. The CDR3 runs 15 residues. CDR1 MNHEY and CDR2 SVGAGI come from the germline V gene. Unmatched junction bases numbered 6, after V lost 5 bases and J lost 8 bases. The CDR3 here is CASSPTGTGDSPLHF. The DNA for the CDR3 is TGTGCCAGCAGTCCCACCGGGACAGGGGATTCACCCCTCCACTTT.

V is TRBV29-1 and J is TRBJ2-4, with a tentative D call TRBD1 (6 bases). Deletions cut 7 bases from V and 4 bases from J, with 17 bases between. This CDR3 region has 14 residues. The germline V gene encodes CDR1 SQVTM and CDR2 ANQGSEA. CDR3 bases: TGCAGCGCCCGGGACACACTAACTAAAAACATTCAGTACTTC. Protein: CSARDTLTKNIQYF.

The chain's CDR3 is CATSRDLGQGDTEAFF. CDR3 in DNA: TGTGCCACCAGCAGAGATCTAGGACAGGGAGACACTGAAGCTTTCTTT. The chain recombines TRBV15 with TRBJ1-1; 8 nucleotides agree with TRBD1. V trimming: 0 bases; J trimming: 3 bases; junction bases outside the gene matches: 6. There are 16 residues in the CDR3. From germline, CDR1 is LNHNV and CDR2 YYDKDF (reference sequence).

The chain has TRBV27 and TRBJ1-5; D gene uncertain. V lost 3 bases and J 6 bases, leaving 9 bases between the germline ends. Germline CDR1 MNHEY, CDR2 SMNVEV (reference sequence). There are 13 residues in the CDR3. The CDR3 sequence: CASSFGEGQPQHF. CDR3 nucleotides: TGTGCCAGCAGTTTTGGGGAGGGTCAGCCCCAGCATTTT.

The CDR3 spells CASSFPRTGGDGSNQPQHF. The DNA for the CDR3 is TGTGCCAGCAGCTTTCCACGAACAGGGGGGGACGGTAGCAATCAGCCCCAGCATTTT. V gene TRBV7-9 combines with J gene TRBJ1-5; the match to TRBD1 covers 8 bases. The V gene's germline CDR1 is SEHNR and CDR2 FQNEAQ (reference sequence). With V trimmed by 3 bases and J by 0 bases, 13 bases remained unmatched. This CDR3 comprises 19 residues.

The genes are TRBV27 and TRBJ2-3; D ambiguous. Trimming took off 4 bases at V and 1 base at J, with 6 bases between the two ends. The germline V gene has CDR1 MNHEY and CDR2 SMNVEV (reference sequence). The CDR3 is 13 amino acids. CDR3 sequence: CASSYIRTDTQYF. CDR3 DNA: TGTGCCAGCAGTTATATCCGCACAGATACGCAGTATTTT.

This chain links TRBV30 with TRBJ2-3, with a weak D call TRBD1 (5 bases). CDR1 is GTSNPN, CDR2 SVGIG, per germline (reference sequence). The CDR3 length is 13 residues. V lost 0 bases to trimming and J lost 5 bases, with 9 bases between them. CDR3 nucleotides: TGTGCCTGGAGTGTCAGGGCTAGAGATACGCAGTATTTT. Translated: CAWSVRARDTQYF. Full variable domain (remainder filled in from reference TRBV30 and TRBJ2-3): SQTIHQWPATLVQPVGSPLSLECTVEGTSNPNLYWYRQAAGRGLQLLFYSVGIGQISSEVPQNLSASRPQDRQFILSSKKLLLSDSGFYLCAWSVRARDTQYFGPGTRLTVL.

This chain joins TRBV6-6 and TRBJ1-3; D not resolved. Germline V gives CDR1 MNHNY, CDR2 SVGAGI (reference sequence). The V gene lost 8 bases and the J gene lost 0 bases, with 2 bases spanning the gap. There are 11 residues in the CDR3. In DNA form, the CDR3 reads TGTGCCAGCCGCTCTGGAAACACCATATATTTT. Translating gives CASRSGNTIYF.

This chain links TRBV4-3 with TRBJ2-1; 9 nucleotides align to TRBD2. Germline lookup yields CDR1 LGHNA and CDR2 YSLEER. V trimming: 0 bases; J trimming: 6 bases; junction bases outside the gene matches: 12. The CDR3 consists of 18 residues. The CDR3 sequence is CASSQEAPTRAGGNEQFF. The CDR3 DNA sequence: TGCGCCAGCAGCCAAGAAGCCCCCACAAGAGCGGGGGGCAATGAGCAGTTCTTC.

The chain joins TRBV27 to TRBJ2-7; the match to TRBD1 covers 7 bases. The CDR3 is 15 amino acids. Germline values: CDR1 MNHEY, CDR2 SMNVEV (reference sequence). V shed 3 bases, J shed 5 bases, and the junction held 10 bases outside the gene matches. CDR3 in amino acids: CASSLVEGGRNEQYF. CDR3 sequence (DNA): TGTGCCAGCAGTTTGGTAGAAGGGGGCAGGAACGAGCAGTACTTC.

The chain couples TRBV6-6 to TRBJ2-1, with D possibly TRBD1 on 6 matching bases. Trimming took 2 bases from V and 7 from J, leaving 12 bases between them. This CDR3 region has 14 residues. Per the germline V gene, CDR1 is MNHNY and CDR2 is SVGAGI (reference sequence). CDR3 DNA: TGTGCCAGCAGTTACGGCAGGGGTGGTAATGAGCAGTTCTTC. Translated: CASSYGRGGNEQFF.

The chain joins TRBV2 to TRBJ1-1; TRBD1 is a possible D gene (5 bases). Trimming cost V 5 bases and J 2 bases, with 9 bases left between them. Germline V gene data show CDR1 as SNHLY and CDR2 as FYNNEI. The length of the CDR3 is 13 residues. CDR3 nucleotides: TGTGCCAGCAGTTCACAGGAAAACACTGAAGCTTTCTTT. It yields the protein CASSSQENTEAFF.

The gene calls are TRBV7-2 and TRBJ2-7, with 10 bases that match TRBD2. V lost 1 base, J lost 4 bases, and 7 bases stayed unmatched. Looked up from germline, CDR1 is SGHTA and CDR2 is FQGNSA. This CDR3 contains 16 residues. The CDR3 region has the DNA TGTGCCAGCAGCTTAGGTCTGCAGCGGGAGGGTTACGAGCAGTACTTC. Encoded protein: CASSLGLQREGYEQYF.

The chain combines TRBV13 with TRBJ1-3; TRBD1 agrees at 8 bases. The CDR3 is 14 residues long. The J segment lost 4 bases and the V segment lost 6 bases, leaving 5 bases of the junction unmatched. The germline V gene has CDR1 PRHDT and CDR2 FYEKMQ (reference sequence). The CDR3 DNA is TGTGCCAGCAGGGAAGACAGGGGCGGAAACACCATATATTTT. Its translation is CASREDRGGNTIYF.

V gene TRBV15 combines with J gene TRBJ1-1; D gene ambiguous. In germline, CDR1 is LNHNV, CDR2 YYDKDF (reference sequence). Deletions cut 1 base from V and 2 bases from J, with 5 bases between. CDR3 length equals 13 residues. The CDR3 loop reads CATSRAYNTEAFF. The CDR3 DNA reads TGTGCCACCAGCAGAGCGTATAACACTGAAGCTTTCTTT.

The chain has TRBV5-1 and TRBJ2-5; 8 bases are shared with TRBD2. The V and J ends lost 1 base and 0 bases, in that order; junction bases with no gene match: 2. Germline CDR1 reads SGHRS; CDR2 reads YFSETQ. The CDR3 is 15 residues long. The CDR3 protein is CASSLSSGNQETQYF. Written as DNA, the CDR3 is TGCGCCAGCAGCTTGAGTAGCGGGAACCAAGAGACCCAGTACTTC.

The rearrangement joins TRBV7-2 to TRBJ2-7; D gene ambiguous. Trimming removed 1 base at V and 1 base at J, with 8 bases between. This CDR3 comprises 14 residues. Germline V gene data show CDR1 as SGHTA and CDR2 as FQGNSA. CDR3 amino acids: CASSLDGKSYEQYF. The CDR3 DNA reads TGTGCCAGCAGCTTAGATGGCAAATCCTACGAGCAGTACTTC.

The chain recombines TRBV6-6 with TRBJ1-5; a possible D gene is TRBD1 (5 bases). V was shortened by 9 bases and J by 7 bases, with 16 bases between the two germline ends. This CDR3 comprises 13 residues. CDR1 is MNHNY, CDR2 SVGAGI, per germline (reference sequence). This CDR3 reads CARAYRSGQPQHF. In DNA, the CDR3 is TGTGCCAGGGCTTACAGGTCCGGACAGCCCCAGCATTTT.

The genes are TRBV4-1 and TRBJ2-1; 11 bases are a match to TRBD1. Trimming at V came to 2 bases and at J to 7 bases, leaving 10 bases not matched to a gene. The CDR3 consists of 17 residues. Germline V gene sequence: CDR1 MGHRA, CDR2 YSYEKL. CDR3 in amino acids: CASSQFPAGTGGNEQFF. The CDR3 coding sequence is TGCGCCAGCAGCCAATTTCCAGCCGGGACAGGGGGTAATGAGCAGTTCTTC.